These 11 T cell receptor beta chains were all obtained from the same sample, sequenced in a study of cytomegalovirus exposure and HLA in healthy donors (TCRdb year 2017). Preparation of the library involved the immunoSEQ multiplex PCR assay. A mixture of 60 forward primers for TCR Vbeta segments and 13 reverse primers for TCR Jbeta segments was used in the multiplex PCR. In TCRdb, the immuneACCESS table is reduced to in-frame sequences with V and J assigned. These tables do not hold every clone; where another copy was compared, an unresolved V gene accounts for under half, and the others remain unexplained. For this sample there are roughly 100,000 clones; around four fifths appear just once. Of the sample, 2.5% to 3% falls within the top ten clones. What was sequenced was PBMCs. These receptors all stem from a man aged 40-55 years in good health and CMV-seronegative.

A single count supports this clone. The chain recombines TRBV25-1 with TRBJ2-2; 9 nucleotides agree with TRBD1. V trimming: 6 bases; J trimming: 6 bases; junction bases outside the gene matches: 8. The length of the CDR3 is 15 residues. The germline V gene encodes CDR1 MGHDK and CDR2 SYGVNS. As DNA, the CDR3 is TGTGCCAGCAGGACCGGGACAGGGCGGTCCGGGGAGCTGTTTTTT. Amino acids: CASRTGTGRSGELFF.

This clone is a singleton in its sample. The chain has TRBV6-5 and TRBJ2-7; 8 positions match TRBD1. Germline values: CDR1 MNHEY, CDR2 SVGAGI. J was trimmed by 2 bases and V by 4 bases; bases with no gene match: 10. CDR3 size: 16 residues. The CDR3 nucleotides are TGTGCCAGCAGTTCGCCAAGGAAACAGGGGGCCTACGAGCAGTACTTC. As protein: CASSSPRKQGAYEQYF.

The genes are TRBV30 and TRBJ1-4, with a tentative D call TRBD1 (6 bases). Between the trimmed V and J ends, which lost 8 bases and 16 bases, there was a span of 26 bases. The CDR3 runs 13 residues. Germline values: CDR1 GTSNPN, CDR2 SVGIG (reference sequence). CDR3 sequence (DNA): TGTGCCGCAAGCATGACCCCCGGGGGGCCCCGGTTTTTT. Amino acids: CAASMTPGGPRFF.

J is TRBJ2-5 and V is TRBV2, with 8 bases matching TRBD1. Per germline, CDR1 SNHLY and CDR2 FYNNEI. V shed 3 bases, J shed 4 bases, and the junction held 7 bases outside the gene matches. The CDR3 sequence is 15 residues long. The CDR3 spells CASSDSGGWGETQYF. CDR3 DNA: TGTGCCAGCAGTGATTCAGGGGGCTGGGGAGAGACCCAGTACTTC.

The CDR3: CASSWRGDGELFF. The CDR3 DNA follows: TGTGCCAGCAGTTGGCGGGGGGACGGGGAGCTGTTTTTT. This chain uses TRBV6-6 with TRBJ2-2; 8 nucleotides agree with TRBD2. J gave up 7 bases and V 4 bases, and 2 bases lay outside the gene matches. The V gene's germline CDR1 is MNHNY and CDR2 SVGAGI (reference sequence). The CDR3 consists of 13 residues.

The chain uses TRBV5-4 and TRBJ1-5, with 7 bases lining up with TRBD1. CDR3 length: 20 residues. The germline V gene has CDR1 SGHNT and CDR2 YYREEE (reference sequence). V shed 4 bases and J 0 bases; nucleotides not matched to a gene: 19. The CDR3 loop is CASSPKSFGTEKYSNQPQHF. Here the CDR3 DNA reads TGTGCCAGCAGCCCAAAGTCCTTCGGGACAGAAAAATATAGCAATCAGCCCCAGCATTTT.

The V gene is TRBV2, the J gene TRBJ1-3; D is possibly TRBD1 (6 bases). The CDR3 is 15 residues long. V dropped 6 bases and J dropped 2 bases, with 14 bases sitting between them. CDR1 and CDR2 (germline): SNHLY, FYNNEI. The CDR3 spells CASSLIRGTGNTIYF. CDR3 nucleotide sequence: TGTGCCAGCAGCTTGATCAGGGGCACTGGAAACACCATATATTTT.

Details on this clone: This same CDR3 is encoded by further DNA sequences in the sample. The chain combines TRBV6-6 with TRBJ2-5; TRBD1 aligns across 9 bases. V lost 4 bases to trimming and J lost 5 bases; unmatched junction nucleotides: 5. This CDR3 is 14 amino acids long. Germline V CDR1 and CDR2: MNHNY, SVGAGI (reference sequence). The CDR3 region is CASSSGQGSETQYF. As DNA, the CDR3 is TGTGCCAGCAGTTCCGGACAGGGGTCGGAGACCCAGTACTTC.

J is TRBJ2-7 and V is TRBV10-3, with TRBD1 identical over 7 bases. Germline CDR1 is ENHRY and CDR2 is SYGVKD. This CDR3 is built from 16 residues. V was clipped by 10 bases and J by 1 base; unmatched bases: 16. CDR3 protein: CATQYGSQGSSYEQYF. The DNA for the CDR3 is TGTGCCACCCAATACGGGTCACAGGGGTCTTCCTACGAGCAGTACTTC.

CDR3 sequence reads: CASSLSGLTAYYEQYF. In DNA form, the CDR3 reads TGTGCCAGCAGTTTATCTGGCCTGACAGCCTACTACGAGCAGTACTTC. The V gene is TRBV27, the J gene TRBJ2-7; TRBD1 is a possible D gene (5 bases). V lost 0 bases, J lost 3 bases, and 15 bases lay in between. The CDR3 contains 16 residues. Germline assignment: CDR1 MNHEY and CDR2 SMNVEV (reference sequence).

This clone turned up a few times. The gene calls are TRBV5-6 and TRBJ2-7; a possible D gene is TRBD2 (6 bases). CDR1 and CDR2 from the germline V gene are SGHDT and YYEEEE. The length of the CDR3 is 16 residues. Between the trimmed V and J ends, which lost 1 base and 3 bases, there was a span of 17 bases. CDR3 DNA sequence: TGTGCCAGCAGCTTGTCGGGGGTAGTGCGTCTCTACGAGCAGTACTTC. Translated: CASSLSGVVRLYEQYF. The whole variable domain, filled in from reference TRBV5-6 and TRBJ2-7, reads DAGVTQSPTHLIKTRGQQVTLRCSPKSGHDTVSWYQQALGQGPQFIFQYYEEEERQRGNFPDRFSGHQFPNYSSELNVNALLLGDSALYLCASSLSGVVRLYEQYFGPGTRLTVT.